This T cell receptor beta chain was captured in a study of cytotoxic CD8 clonotypes in ibrutinib-treated CLL. Study as a whole: Response sampling occurred after a median 12 months of treatment (range 6 to 36). Findings of the study overall: Starting clonality was above that of age-matched healthy donors and tracked circulating CD8+ T-cell counts. Clonality increased at ibrutinib response, then returned toward baseline at progression.

V was pared by 0 bases and J by 6 bases, with 9 bases between. CDR1 SGHRS and CDR2 YFSETQ come from the germline V gene. The CDR3 runs 13 residues. About this clone: Its cognate antigen is unknown.

A 1 in 200,000 to 1 in 1 million T cell depth was the sequencing target. Method: immunoSEQ multiplex PCR; TCRdb's copy keeps in-frame clones and lacks some. The sample gives roughly 300,000 clones, around 69% of which show up once; about 5% is in the top ten. The material was PBMCs, obtained at disease progression, from a patient treated with ibrutinib. This chain uses TRBV5-1 with TRBJ1-2, with D perhaps matching TRBD1 (6 bases). The sequence derives from a human donor with chronic lymphocytic leukemia. The chain's CDR3 is CASSLVRGHGYTF. CDR3 bases: TGCGCCAGCAGCTTGGTACGGGGGCATGGCTACACCTTC.